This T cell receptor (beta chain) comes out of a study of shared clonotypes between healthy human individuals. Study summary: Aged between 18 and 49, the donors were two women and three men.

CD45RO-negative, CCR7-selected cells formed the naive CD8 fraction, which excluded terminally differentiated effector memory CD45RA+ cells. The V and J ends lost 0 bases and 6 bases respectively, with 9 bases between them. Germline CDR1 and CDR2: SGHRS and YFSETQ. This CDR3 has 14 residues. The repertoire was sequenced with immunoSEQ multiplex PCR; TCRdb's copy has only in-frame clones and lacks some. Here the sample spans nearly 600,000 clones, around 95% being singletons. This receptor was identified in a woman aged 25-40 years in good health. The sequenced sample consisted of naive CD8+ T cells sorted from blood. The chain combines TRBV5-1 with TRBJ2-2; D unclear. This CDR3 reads CASSLGGVPGELFF. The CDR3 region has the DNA TGCGCCAGCAGCTTGGGCGGTGTCCCCGGGGAGCTGTTTTTT.